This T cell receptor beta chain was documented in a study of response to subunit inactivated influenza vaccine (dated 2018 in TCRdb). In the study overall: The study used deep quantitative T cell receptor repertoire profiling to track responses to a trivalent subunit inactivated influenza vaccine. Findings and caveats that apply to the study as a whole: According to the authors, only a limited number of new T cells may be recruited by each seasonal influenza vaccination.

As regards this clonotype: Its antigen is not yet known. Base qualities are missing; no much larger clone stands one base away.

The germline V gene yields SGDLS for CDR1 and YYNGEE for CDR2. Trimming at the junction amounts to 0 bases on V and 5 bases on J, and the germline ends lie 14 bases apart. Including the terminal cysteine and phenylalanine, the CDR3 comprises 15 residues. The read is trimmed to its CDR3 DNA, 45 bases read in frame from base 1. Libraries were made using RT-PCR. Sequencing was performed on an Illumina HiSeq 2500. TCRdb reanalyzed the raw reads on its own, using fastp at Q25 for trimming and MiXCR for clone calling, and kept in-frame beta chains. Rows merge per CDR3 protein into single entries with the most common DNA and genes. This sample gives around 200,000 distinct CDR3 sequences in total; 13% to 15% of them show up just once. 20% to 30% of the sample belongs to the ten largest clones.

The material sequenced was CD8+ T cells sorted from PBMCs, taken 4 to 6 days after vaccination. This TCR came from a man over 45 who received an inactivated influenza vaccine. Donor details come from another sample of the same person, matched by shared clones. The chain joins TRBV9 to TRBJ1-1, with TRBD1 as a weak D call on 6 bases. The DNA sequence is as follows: TGTGCCAGCAGCGTAGACAGGGATGTGGGAACTGAAGCTTTCTTT. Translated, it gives CASSVDRDVGTEAFF.